A single sample is the source of the 29 T cell receptor beta chains below, sequenced in a study of early T cells in non-severe SARS-CoV-2 infection. TCRdb reprocessed the 5' RACE reads via MiXCR and lists one record per CDR3 protein. This sample has over 45,000 distinct CDR3 sequences, with 8% to 11% found just once. The source material was whole blood. The receptors shown here come from an adult who was a healthcare worker with PCR-confirmed SARS-CoV-2 infection or an uninfected control (not recorded which).

This clonotype showed up just a few times. This chain connects TRBV20-1 to TRBJ2-3, with 10 bases matching TRBD2. This CDR3 contains 15 residues. Per germline, CDR1 DFQATT and CDR2 SNEGSKA (reference sequence). The ends lost 2 bases at V and 5 bases at J; junction bases unmatched: 7. For the CDR3, the DNA is TGCAGTGCTAGATTGAGCGGGAGGGCCGGAGATACGCAGTATTTT. Its translation is CSARLSGRAGDTQYF.

This clonotype appeared a few times. This sequence joins TRBV3-1 and TRBJ2-7; D uncertain. The CDR3 runs 13 residues. The V end lost 1 base, the J end lost 9 bases, and 13 bases lay between the germline ends. Germline V lookup: CDR1 LGHDT, CDR2 YNNKEL (reference sequence). Here the CDR3 reads CASSQVEETGQYF. The CDR3 bases are TGTGCCAGCAGCCAAGTCGAAGAGACTGGGCAGTACTTC.

This clonotype was detected many times. The chain joins TRBV20-1 to TRBJ2-3, with D possibly called TRBD1 or TRBD2 (6 bases each). Germline CDR1 DFQATT, CDR2 SNEGSKA (reference sequence). Trimming took 3 bases from V and 9 from J, leaving 16 bases between them. The CDR3 has 13 residues. The CDR3 sequence is CSARDSGWRTQYF. The CDR3 DNA is TGCAGTGCTAGGGACAGCGGGTGGAGGACGCAGTATTTT.

The CDR3 DNA is TGTGCCAGCAGCCGCGGACAGGGGGGTATCGAGACCCAGTACTTC. This sequence encodes CASSRGQGGIETQYF. This chain connects TRBV6-2 or TRBV6-3 to TRBJ2-5, with 10 bases aligning to TRBD1. V shed 6 bases, J shed 5 bases, and the junction held 9 bases outside the gene matches. Germline CDR1 reads MNHEY; CDR2 reads SVGEGT. There are 15 residues in the CDR3.

This clonotype was seen at least ten times. The chain recombines TRBV9 with TRBJ2-1; 9 positions match TRBD2. V lost 0 bases and J lost 9; bases outside the gene matches: 10. Germline CDR1 and CDR2: SGDLS and YYNGEE. This CDR3 has 16 amino acids. The DNA for the CDR3 is TGTGCCAGCAGCGTAGACGCGGGAGGGCCCCTGGGTGAGCAGTTCTTC. Protein: CASSVDAGGPLGEQFF.

Worth noting for this clonotype: The junction does not match germline at one end; this may be a read error. The chain recombines TRBV7-7 with TRBJ2-6, with 7 bases aligning to TRBD1. In germline, CDR1 is SSHAT, CDR2 FNYEAQ (reference sequence). This CDR3 is 18 amino acids long. Here the CDR3 reads CASSLGQAIDSGANVLTF. DNA for the CDR3: TGTGCTAGCAGCCTTGGACAGGCGATAGACTCTGGGGCCAACGTCCTGACTTTC.

Notes on this clonotype: One end of the junction does not line up with germline, which may come from a read error. V is TRBV27 and J is TRBJ2-5; D is unresolved. CDR1 and CDR2 (germline): MNHEY, SMNVEV (reference sequence). This CDR3 contains 11 residues. Written as DNA, the CDR3 is TGTGCCAGCAGTTCCCAAGGGACCCAGTACTTC. As protein: CASSSQGTQYF.

This clonotype was seen more than once but under ten times. V usage is TRBV5-1 and J usage is TRBJ2-2, with a tentative D call TRBD2 (5 bases). The V and J ends lost 5 bases and 0 bases respectively, with 8 bases between them. The germline CDR1 and CDR2 sequences are SGHRS and YFSETQ. The CDR3 is made up of 14 amino acids. CDR3 loop: CASSPAANTGELFF. As DNA, the CDR3 is TGCGCCAGCAGTCCAGCGGCGAACACCGGGGAGCTGTTTTTT.

This clonotype was detected ten times or more. This sequence joins TRBV6-2 or TRBV6-3 and TRBJ2-4; D ambiguous. CDR1 and CDR2 (germline): MNHEY, SVGEGT. V shed 4 bases and J shed 0 bases, with 13 bases lying between them. This CDR3 is 16 amino acids long. This CDR3 reads CASSSPRVLAKNIQYF. The CDR3 DNA reads as TGTGCCAGCAGTTCGCCCCGGGTACTAGCCAAAAACATTCAGTACTTC.

This clonotype was seen many times. The CDR3 is CATTTSGSSYEQFF. The CDR3 nucleotides read TGTGCCACCACGACTAGCGGGAGTTCCTATGAGCAGTTCTTC. The rearrangement uses TRBV3-1 and TRBJ2-1, with TRBD2 matching 12 bases. Germline V CDR1 and CDR2: LGHDT, YNNKEL (reference sequence). This CDR3 contains 14 residues. Trimming cost V 10 bases and J 8 bases; bases outside gene matches: 9.

This clonotype appeared many times. The V call is TRBV7-8, the J call TRBJ2-2; tentative D call: TRBD1 (6 bases). There are 17 residues in the CDR3. The ends were cut back, 5 bases at V and 6 bases at J, with 22 bases in the middle. Germline V CDR1 and CDR2: SGHVS, FQNEAQ. CDR3 bases: TGTGCCAGCAGCCTGCGACCCCCCCAGGGGACGGCCGGGGAGCTGTTTTTT. Amino acids: CASSLRPPQGTAGELFF. The whole variable domain, remainder taken from reference TRBV7-8 and TRBJ2-2, is GAGVSQSPRYKVAKRGQDVALRCDPISGHVSLFWYQQALGQGPEFLTYFQNEAQLDKSGLPSDRFFAERPEGSVSTLKIQRTQQEDSAVYLCASSLRPPQGTAGELFFGEGSRLTVL.

This clonotype appeared a few times. The CDR3 DNA reads TGCAGTGCTGAGCGTTCCATGAACACTGAAGCTTTCTTT. It translates to CSAERSMNTEAFF. The gene calls are TRBV20-1 and TRBJ1-1; D gene uncertain. CDR1 is DFQATT, CDR2 SNEGSKA, per germline (reference sequence). V was cut by 5 bases and J by 0 bases, with 10 bases left in between. The CDR3 spans 13 residues.

Ten or more counts support this clonotype. The chain combines TRBV25-1 with TRBJ2-4, with 10 bases aligning to TRBD2. The CDR3 consists of 16 residues. The germline CDR1 and CDR2 sequences are MGHDK and SYGVNS. V lost 5 bases, J lost 0 bases, and 4 bases stayed unmatched. CDR3 loop: CASSPSGRVAKNIQYF. As DNA, the CDR3 is TGTGCCAGCAGTCCGAGCGGGAGGGTAGCCAAAAACATTCAGTACTTC.

The chain links TRBV5-1 to TRBJ2-1, with TRBD2 matching 14 bases. The ends lost 0 bases at V and 5 bases at J; junction bases unmatched: 4. The CDR3 sequence is 17 residues long. The germline gives CDR1 SGHRS, CDR2 YFSETQ. The CDR3 DNA is TGCGCCAGCAGCTTGGGGACTAGCGGGAGGCTGAACAATGAGCAGTTCTTC. This gives the protein CASSLGTSGRLNNEQFF.

This clonotype was seen repeatedly, ten times or more. This sequence joins TRBV7-2 and TRBJ2-1; 11 positions agree with TRBD2. V lost 1 base and J lost 6; bases outside the gene matches: 2. Germline CDR1 reads SGHTA; CDR2 reads FQGNSA. CDR3 length: 15 amino acids. The CDR3 coding sequence is TGTGCCAGCAGCTTAGACACTAGCGGGGGCAATGAGCAGTTCTTC. Protein: CASSLDTSGGNEQFF.

The chain joins TRBV14 to TRBJ2-7; D ambiguous. Trimming stripped 0 bases from V and 3 bases from J, with 15 bases between. The CDR3 runs to 16 residues. Germline V gene data show CDR1 as SGHDN and CDR2 as FVKESK. The CDR3 loop reads CASSQDRRKSNYEQYF. The CDR3 nucleotides read TGTGCCAGCAGCCAAGATCGCCGTAAGTCGAACTACGAGCAGTACTTC. The variable domain in full, with the rest retrieved from reference TRBV14 and TRBJ2-7, is EAGVTQFPSHSVIEKGQTVTLRCDPISGHDNLYWYRRVMGKEIKFLLHFVKESKQDESGMPNNRFLAERTGGTYSTLKVQPAELEDSGVYFCASSQDRRKSNYEQYFGPGTRLTVT.

This clonotype was found many times. CDR3 in amino acids: CATRSGTVLNEQFF. In DNA, the CDR3 is TGTGCTACCAGGTCCGGGACAGTCCTCAATGAGCAGTTCTTC. The gene calls are TRBV12-5 and TRBJ2-1; 7 nucleotides line up with TRBD1. V lost 10 bases to trimming and J lost 6 bases; unmatched junction nucleotides: 12. There are 14 residues in the CDR3. Germline CDR1 LGHNT, CDR2 FRNRAP.

This clonotype was counted many times. The chain has TRBV27 and TRBJ1-2, with 7 nucleotides matching TRBD1. The CDR3 extends over 17 amino acids. The V gene end was trimmed by 8 bases and the J gene end by 4 bases; junction bases not matched to a gene: 19. CDR1 MNHEY and CDR2 SMNVEV come from the germline V gene (reference sequence). CDR3 amino acids: CASRPYPLGQRIYGYTF. CDR3 bases: TGTGCCAGCCGCCCTTACCCCCTGGGACAGCGAATCTATGGCTACACCTTC.

This clonotype was counted a few times. The chain has TRBV4-2 and TRBJ1-4; possibly TRBD1 for D (6 bases). Germline CDR1 LGHNA, CDR2 YNFKEQ. V lost 0 bases and J 0 bases, leaving 11 bases between the germline ends. CDR3 length equals 17 residues. CDR3 sequence: CASSQDSQGSTNEKLFF. The CDR3 DNA is TGTGCCAGCAGCCAAGATTCCCAGGGGTCAACTAATGAAAAACTGTTTTTT.

This clonotype was seen a few times. V gene TRBV20-1 combines with J gene TRBJ2-5, with TRBD1 as a possible D gene (6 bases). Trimming took off 3 bases at V and 7 bases at J, with 18 bases between the two ends. Germline V lookup: CDR1 DFQATT, CDR2 SNEGSKA (reference sequence). The CDR3 is made up of 14 amino acids. CDR3 sequence reads: CSASRDNQQGTQYF. CDR3 bases: TGCAGTGCTAGCAGGGACAACCAACAGGGGACCCAGTACTTC.

V usage is TRBV20-1 and J usage is TRBJ2-1; 12 bases match TRBD2. V trimming: 5 bases; J trimming: 0 bases; junction bases outside the gene matches: 5. CDR1 is DFQATT, CDR2 SNEGSKA, per germline (reference sequence). The CDR3 has 16 residues. The CDR3 reads CSAPSGRDSSYNEQFF. For the CDR3, the DNA is TGCAGTGCTCCTAGCGGGAGGGACAGCTCCTACAATGAGCAGTTCTTC.

This clonotype was recorded a few times. This chain connects TRBV19 to TRBJ1-5; the D gene is possibly TRBD1 (6 bases). This CDR3 has 13 amino acids. Trimming cost V 6 bases and J 5 bases, with 11 bases left between them. The germline CDR1 and CDR2 sequences are LNHDA and SQIVND (reference sequence). This chain's CDR3 is CASRADRYQPQHF. Here the CDR3 DNA reads TGTGCCAGTAGAGCGGACAGATATCAGCCCCAGCATTTT.

This clonotype appeared a few times. This chain joins TRBV3-1 and TRBJ2-1; the D is unclear. The CDR3 extends over 14 amino acids. The ends were cut back, 1 base at V and 4 bases at J, with 8 bases in the middle. Germline V gene data show CDR1 as LGHDT and CDR2 as YNNKEL (reference sequence). The CDR3 region is CASSQVDGYNEQFF. The DNA for the CDR3 is TGTGCCAGCAGCCAAGTGGATGGATACAATGAGCAGTTCTTC.

This clonotype was seen at least ten times. This sequence joins TRBV2 and TRBJ2-7, with a weak D call TRBD1 (5 bases). CDR1 and CDR2 (germline): SNHLY, FYNNEI. The CDR3 is 17 amino acids. V lost 1 base and J 4 bases, leaving 20 bases between the germline ends. CDR3 in amino acids: CASSEDMARQLNYEQYF. In nucleotides, the CDR3 is TGTGCCAGCAGTGAAGACATGGCGCGACAGCTTAATTACGAGCAGTACTTC.

This clonotype was detected many times. The chain is built from TRBV18 and TRBJ2-5, with 7 bases matching TRBD2. V was pared by 0 bases and J by 1 base, with 5 bases of the junction left unmatched. Germline V gene sequence: CDR1 KGHSH, CDR2 LQKENI. CDR3 length: 16 amino acids. The CDR3 region is CASSPPSGYRQETQYF. CDR3 bases: TGTGCCAGCTCACCACCTAGCGGGTACCGCCAAGAGACCCAGTACTTC.

J is TRBJ2-5 and V is TRBV6-5; tentative D call: TRBD2 (5 bases). The germline V gene encodes CDR1 MNHEY and CDR2 SVGAGI. This CDR3 region has 13 residues. Trimming stripped 4 bases from V and 5 bases from J, with 11 bases between. The CDR3 DNA reads as TGTGCCAGCAGTTCCGGGCTAGCTGAGACCCAGTACTTC. Its protein product is CASSSGLAETQYF.

V gene TRBV3-1 combines with J gene TRBJ2-3, with 11 bases identical to TRBD2. The V gene's germline CDR1 is LGHDT and CDR2 YNNKEL (reference sequence). J was trimmed by 0 bases and V by 4 bases; bases with no gene match: 3. The CDR3 length is 16 residues. CDR3 loop: CASSPGLAASTDTQYF. CDR3 DNA sequence: TGTGCCAGCAGCCCGGGACTAGCGGCTAGCACAGATACGCAGTATTTT.

This clonotype was found many times. The chain uses TRBV7-9 and TRBJ1-2, with D possibly TRBD1 on 6 matching bases. Deletions cut 5 bases from V and 0 bases from J, with 10 bases between. The germline CDR1 and CDR2 sequences are SEHNR and FQNEAQ (reference sequence). This CDR3 has 14 residues. Here the CDR3 DNA reads TGTGCCAGCAGCGTGGGACAATCTAACTATGGCTACACCTTC. It specifies CASSVGQSNYGYTF.

This clonotype was recorded many times. The chain carries TRBV10-3 and TRBJ2-5; possibly TRBD2 for D (6 bases). The germline V gene has CDR1 ENHRY and CDR2 SYGVKD. The CDR3 sequence is 15 residues long. Between the trimmed V and J ends, which lost 3 bases and 4 bases, there was a span of 15 bases. CDR3 sequence (DNA): TGTGCCATCAGTGATTCCGGGAGTAAGAGAGAGACCCAGTACTTC. Amino acid sequence: CAISDSGSKRETQYF.